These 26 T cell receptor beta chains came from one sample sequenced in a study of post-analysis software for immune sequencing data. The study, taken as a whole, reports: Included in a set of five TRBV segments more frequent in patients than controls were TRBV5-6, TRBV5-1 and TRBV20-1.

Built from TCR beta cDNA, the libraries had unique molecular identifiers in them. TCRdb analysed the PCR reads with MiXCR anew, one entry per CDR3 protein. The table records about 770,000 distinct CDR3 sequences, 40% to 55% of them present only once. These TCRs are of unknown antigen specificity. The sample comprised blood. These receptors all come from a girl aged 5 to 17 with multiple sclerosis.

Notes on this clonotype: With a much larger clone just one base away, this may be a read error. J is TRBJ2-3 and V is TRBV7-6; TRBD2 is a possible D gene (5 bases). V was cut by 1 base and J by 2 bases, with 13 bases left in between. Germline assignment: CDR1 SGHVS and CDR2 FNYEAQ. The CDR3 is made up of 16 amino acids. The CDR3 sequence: CASSLVSADSTDTQYF. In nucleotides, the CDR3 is TGTGCCAGCAGCTTAGTTTCAGCGGATTCCACAGATACGCAGTATTTT.

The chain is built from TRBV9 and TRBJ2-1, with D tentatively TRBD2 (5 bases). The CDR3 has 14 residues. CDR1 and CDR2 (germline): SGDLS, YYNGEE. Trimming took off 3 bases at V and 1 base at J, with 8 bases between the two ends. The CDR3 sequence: CASSGAGSYNEQFF. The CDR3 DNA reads TGTGCCAGCAGCGGGGCGGGTTCCTACAATGAGCAGTTCTTC.

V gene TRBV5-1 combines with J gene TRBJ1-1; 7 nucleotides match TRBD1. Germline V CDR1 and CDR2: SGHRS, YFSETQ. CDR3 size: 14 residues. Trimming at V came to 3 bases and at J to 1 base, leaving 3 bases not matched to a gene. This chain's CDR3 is CASSSTGKNTEAFF. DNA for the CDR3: TGCGCCAGCAGCTCGACAGGGAAGAACACTGAAGCTTTCTTT.

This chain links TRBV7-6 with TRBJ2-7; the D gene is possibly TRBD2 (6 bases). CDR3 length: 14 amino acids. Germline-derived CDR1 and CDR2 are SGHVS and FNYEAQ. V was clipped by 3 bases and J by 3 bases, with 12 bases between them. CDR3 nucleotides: TGTGCCAGCAGCTTTATGGGGGGAGACTACGAGCAGTACTTC. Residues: CASSFMGGDYEQYF. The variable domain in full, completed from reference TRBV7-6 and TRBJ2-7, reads GAGVSQSPRYKVTKRGQDVALRCDPISGHVSLYWYRQALGQGPEFLTYFNYEAQQDKSGLPNDRFSAERPEGSISTLTIQRTEQRDSAMYRCASSFMGGDYEQYFGPGTRLTVT.

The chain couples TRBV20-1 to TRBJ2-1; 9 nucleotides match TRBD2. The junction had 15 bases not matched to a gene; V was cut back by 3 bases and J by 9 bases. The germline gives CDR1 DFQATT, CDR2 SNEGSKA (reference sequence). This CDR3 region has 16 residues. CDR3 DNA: TGCAGTGCTAGGACCAACCCGGGACTAGCAGGGAGTGAGCAGTTCTTC. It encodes CSARTNPGLAGSEQFF.

The CDR3 protein is CASSSGGRYNTEAFF. The DNA for the CDR3 is TGTGCCAGCAGCTCAGGGGGCAGGTACAACACTGAAGCTTTCTTT. The V call is TRBV7-9, the J call TRBJ1-1, with 8 bases lining up with TRBD1. The CDR3 extends over 15 amino acids. Trimming took 4 bases from V and 2 from J; bases not matched to a gene: 6. CDR1 SEHNR and CDR2 FQNEAQ come from the germline V gene (reference sequence).

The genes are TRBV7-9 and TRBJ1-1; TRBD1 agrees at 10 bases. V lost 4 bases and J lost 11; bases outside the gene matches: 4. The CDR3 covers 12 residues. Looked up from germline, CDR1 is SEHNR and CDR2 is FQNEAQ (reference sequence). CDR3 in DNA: TGTGCCAGCAGCTCGGACAGGGGGGAGGCTTTCTTT. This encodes CASSSDRGEAFF.

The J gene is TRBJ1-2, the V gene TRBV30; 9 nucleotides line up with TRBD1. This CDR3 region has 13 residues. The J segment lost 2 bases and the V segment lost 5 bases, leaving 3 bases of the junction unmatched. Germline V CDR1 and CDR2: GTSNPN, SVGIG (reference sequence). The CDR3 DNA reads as TGTGCCTGGGGAACAGGGGGCAACTATGGCTACACCTTC. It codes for CAWGTGGNYGYTF.

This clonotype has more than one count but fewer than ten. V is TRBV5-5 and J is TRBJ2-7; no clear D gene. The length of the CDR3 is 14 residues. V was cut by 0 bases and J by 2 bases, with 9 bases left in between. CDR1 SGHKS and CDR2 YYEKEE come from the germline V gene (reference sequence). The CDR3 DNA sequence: TGTGCCAGCAGCTTGGTAAGCGTTCCCTACGAGCAGTACTTC. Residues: CASSLVSVPYEQYF.

CDR3 sequence (DNA): TGTGCCAGCGAGCCGCGGAACCAAGAGACCCAGTACTTC. Translation: CASEPRNQETQYF. The rearrangement links TRBV12-3 or TRBV12-4 to TRBJ2-5, with unresolved D. V was cut by 8 bases and J by 0 bases, with 10 bases left in between. CDR3 size: 13 residues.

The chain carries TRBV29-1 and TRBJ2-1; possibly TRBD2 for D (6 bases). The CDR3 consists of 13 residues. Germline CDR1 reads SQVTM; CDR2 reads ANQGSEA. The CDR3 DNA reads TGCGCGGGATTACGCGCCTCCTACAATGAGCAGTTCTTC. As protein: CAGLRASYNEQFF.

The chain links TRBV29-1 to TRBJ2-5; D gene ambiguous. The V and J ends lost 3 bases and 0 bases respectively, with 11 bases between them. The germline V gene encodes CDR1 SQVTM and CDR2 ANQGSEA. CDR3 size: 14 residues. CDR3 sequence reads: CSVDQVMYQETQYF. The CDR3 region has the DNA TGCAGCGTTGATCAGGTCATGTACCAAGAGACCCAGTACTTC.

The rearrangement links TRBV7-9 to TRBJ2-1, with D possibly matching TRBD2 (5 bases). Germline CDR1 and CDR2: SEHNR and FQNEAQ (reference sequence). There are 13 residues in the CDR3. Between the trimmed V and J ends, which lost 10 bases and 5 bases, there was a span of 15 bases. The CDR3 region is CATPGLTDNEQFF. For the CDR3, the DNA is TGTGCCACCCCAGGACTTACCGACAATGAGCAGTTCTTC.

CDR3 amino acids: CSAGGQGFSYEQYF. The CDR3 DNA is TGCAGTGCTGGAGGGCAGGGTTTTTCCTACGAGCAGTACTTC. The rearrangement uses TRBV20-1 and TRBJ2-7, with D perhaps matching TRBD2 (6 bases). Looked up from germline, CDR1 is DFQATT and CDR2 is SNEGSKA (reference sequence). The CDR3 runs 14 residues. V dropped 5 bases and J dropped 1 base, with 15 bases sitting between them.

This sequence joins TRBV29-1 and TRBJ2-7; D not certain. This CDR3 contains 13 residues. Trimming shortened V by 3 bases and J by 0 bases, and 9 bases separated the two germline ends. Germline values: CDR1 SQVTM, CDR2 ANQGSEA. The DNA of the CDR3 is TGCAGCGTTGATATGATCTTCTCCTACGAGCAGTACTTC. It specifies CSVDMIFSYEQYF.

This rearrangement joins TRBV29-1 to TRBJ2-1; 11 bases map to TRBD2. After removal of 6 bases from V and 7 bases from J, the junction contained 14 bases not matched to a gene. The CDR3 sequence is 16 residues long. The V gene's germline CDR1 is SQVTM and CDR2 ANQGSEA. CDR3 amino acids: CSVALAGVPRGNEQFF. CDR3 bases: TGCAGCGTAGCACTAGCGGGAGTACCTCGGGGAAATGAGCAGTTCTTC.

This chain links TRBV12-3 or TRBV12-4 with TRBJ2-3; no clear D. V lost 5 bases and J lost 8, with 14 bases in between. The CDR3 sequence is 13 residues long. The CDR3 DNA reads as TGTGCCAGCAGTCCCGGGCCCCCTGGTACGCAGTATTTT. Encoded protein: CASSPGPPGTQYF.

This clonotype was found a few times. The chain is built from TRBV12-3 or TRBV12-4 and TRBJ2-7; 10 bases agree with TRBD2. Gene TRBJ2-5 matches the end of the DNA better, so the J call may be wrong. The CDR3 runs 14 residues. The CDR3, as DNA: TGTGCCAGCAGCTGGACTAGCGGACAAGAGACCCAGTACTTC. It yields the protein CASSWTSGQETQYF.

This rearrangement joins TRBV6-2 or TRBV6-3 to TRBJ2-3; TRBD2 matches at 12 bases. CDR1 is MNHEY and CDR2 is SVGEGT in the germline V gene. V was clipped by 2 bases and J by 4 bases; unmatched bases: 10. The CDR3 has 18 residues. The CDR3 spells CASSYRGLAGGPPDTQYF. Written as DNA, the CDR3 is TGTGCCAGCAGTTACAGGGGCCTAGCGGGAGGGCCCCCAGATACGCAGTATTTT.

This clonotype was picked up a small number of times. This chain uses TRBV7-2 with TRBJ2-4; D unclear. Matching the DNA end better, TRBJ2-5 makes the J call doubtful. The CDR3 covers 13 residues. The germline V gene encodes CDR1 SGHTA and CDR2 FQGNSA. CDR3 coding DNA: TGTGCCAGCAGCTTTAACGTATTGGAGACCCAGTACTTC. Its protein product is CASSFNVLETQYF.

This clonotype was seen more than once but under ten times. CDR3 sequence reads: CASSLEEYGNQPQHF. The CDR3 nucleotides are TGTGCCAGCAGCTTAGAGGAATACGGCAATCAGCCCCAGCATTTT. The chain employs TRBV7-2 and TRBJ1-5, with D unresolved. CDR1 and CDR2 (germline): SGHTA, FQGNSA. This CDR3 is built from 15 residues. The V end was cut by 1 base, the J end by 2 bases, with 9 bases between.

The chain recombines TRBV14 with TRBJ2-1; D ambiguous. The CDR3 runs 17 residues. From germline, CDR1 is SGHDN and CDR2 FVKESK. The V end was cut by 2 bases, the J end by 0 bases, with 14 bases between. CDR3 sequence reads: CASSQMVGESSYNEQFF. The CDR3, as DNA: TGTGCCAGCAGCCAAATGGTTGGGGAAAGCTCCTACAATGAGCAGTTCTTC. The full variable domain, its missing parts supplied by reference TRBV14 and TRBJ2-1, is EAGVTQFPSHSVIEKGQTVTLRCDPISGHDNLYWYRRVMGKEIKFLLHFVKESKQDESGMPNNRFLAERTGGTYSTLKVQPAELEDSGVYFCASSQMVGESSYNEQFFGPGTRLTVL.

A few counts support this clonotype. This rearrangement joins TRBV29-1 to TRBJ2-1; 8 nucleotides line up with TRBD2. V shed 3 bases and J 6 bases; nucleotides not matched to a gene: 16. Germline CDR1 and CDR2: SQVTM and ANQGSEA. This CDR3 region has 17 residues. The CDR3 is CSVDTASGFPGLNEQFF. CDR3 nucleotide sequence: TGCAGCGTTGATACCGCTAGCGGGTTCCCTGGTCTCAATGAGCAGTTCTTC.

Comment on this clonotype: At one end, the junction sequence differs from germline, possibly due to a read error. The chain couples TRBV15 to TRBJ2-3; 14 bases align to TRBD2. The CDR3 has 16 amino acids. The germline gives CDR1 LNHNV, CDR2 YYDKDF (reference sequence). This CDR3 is CATRGGLAGATDTRYF. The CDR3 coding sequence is TGTGCCACCAGAGGGGGACTAGCGGGAGCAACAGATACGCGGTATTTT.

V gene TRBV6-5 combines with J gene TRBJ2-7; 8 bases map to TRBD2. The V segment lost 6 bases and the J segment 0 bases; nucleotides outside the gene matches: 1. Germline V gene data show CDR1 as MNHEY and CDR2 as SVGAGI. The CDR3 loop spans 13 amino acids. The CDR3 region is CASSGRVSYEQYF. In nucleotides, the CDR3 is TGTGCCAGCAGCGGGAGGGTCTCCTACGAGCAGTACTTC.

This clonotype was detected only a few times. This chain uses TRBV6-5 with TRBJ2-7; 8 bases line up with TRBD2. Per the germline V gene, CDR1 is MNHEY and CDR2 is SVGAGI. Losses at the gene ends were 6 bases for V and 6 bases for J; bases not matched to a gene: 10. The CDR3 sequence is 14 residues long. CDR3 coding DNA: TGTGCCAGCAGCCGACGGGAGGGTTTCTCCGAGCAGTACTTC. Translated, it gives CASSRREGFSEQYF.